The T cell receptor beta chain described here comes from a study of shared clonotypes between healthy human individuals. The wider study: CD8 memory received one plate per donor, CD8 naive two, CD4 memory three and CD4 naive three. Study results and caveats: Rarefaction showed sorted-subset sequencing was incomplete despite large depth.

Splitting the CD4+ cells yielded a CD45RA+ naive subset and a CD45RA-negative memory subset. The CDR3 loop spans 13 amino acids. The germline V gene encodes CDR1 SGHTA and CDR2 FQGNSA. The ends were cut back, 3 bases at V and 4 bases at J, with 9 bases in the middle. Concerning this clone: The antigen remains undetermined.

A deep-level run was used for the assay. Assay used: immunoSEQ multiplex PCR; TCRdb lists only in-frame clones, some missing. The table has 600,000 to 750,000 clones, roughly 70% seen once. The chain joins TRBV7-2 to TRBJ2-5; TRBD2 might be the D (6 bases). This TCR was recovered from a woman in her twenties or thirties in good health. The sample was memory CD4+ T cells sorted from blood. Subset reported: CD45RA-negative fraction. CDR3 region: CASSFLGGETQYF. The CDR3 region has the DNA TGTGCCAGCAGCTTTTTGGGGGGAGAGACCCAGTACTTC. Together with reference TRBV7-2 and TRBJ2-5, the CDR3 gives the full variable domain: GAGVSQSPSNKVTEKGKDVELRCDPISGHTALYWYRQSLGQGLEFLIYFQGNSAPDKSGLPSDRFSAERTGGSVSTLTIQRTQQEDSAVYLCASSFLGGETQYFGPGTRLLVL.